The clone carrying this TCR beta chain is a singleton in its sample. The CDR3 has 15 amino acids. Clones were read by immunoSEQ multiplex PCR, and TCRdb kept only the in-frame ones, dropping some. This table has roughly 240,000 clones, approximately 90% appearing once. The data were taken from a study of blood T cell repertoires in COVID-19. Overall study: In each case, the material was cDNA or gDNA derived from T cells, B-cell-depleted T cells, or PBMCs.

Sample: peripheral blood. This chain joins TRBV1 and TRBJ2-2; the tabulated D call, TRBD2, remains unverified against the DNA. TRBV1 is described as a pseudogene. The TCR was taken from a young man with active or convalescent COVID-19. The CDR3 protein is CTSSQGRKLTGELFF. CDR3 coding DNA: TGCACCAGCAGCCAAGGTAGAAAACTCACCGGGGAGCTGTTTTTT.